This T cell receptor (beta chain) was identified in a study of T cell responses to AZD1222 COVID-19 vaccine. Study observations and caveats: The study found vaccine-associated CD4 TCRs spanning spike, dominant at 160-218 and 743-854.

The CDR3 sequence is 16 residues long. J gave up 7 bases and V 3 bases, and 9 bases lay outside the gene matches. Germline V CDR1 and CDR2: SGHTA, FQGNSA. Note on this clone: Its target is not known.

TCRdb's table, derived via immunoSEQ multiplex PCR, lists solely in-frame clones and lacks some. Of approximately 200,000 clones listed, approximately 94% are singletons. This receptor was obtained from an adult who received the MenACWY meningococcal vaccine as a control. J is TRBJ2-2 and V is TRBV7-2; 9 nucleotides line up with TRBD2. Specimen: peripheral blood, collected 28 days after the second dose of the MenACWY control vaccine. The CDR3 DNA reads TGTGCCAGCAGCTTGGGCGGGAGGGCGAGAGGCGGGGAGCTGTTTTTT. Amino acids: CASSLGGRARGGELFF.